Below, 24 T cell receptor beta chains from the same sample are listed, as sequenced in a study of beta chain features in type 1 diabetes. Expressed TCRB transcripts were sequenced after all isolated RNA was converted to cDNA. Assay used: immunoSEQ multiplex PCR; TCRdb lists only in-frame clones, some missing. This sample has about 150,000 clones, with 11% found just once. Sequencing used central memory CD4+ T cells from blood. The receptors here all came from a man younger than 35 in good health.

This clone occurred a few times. This rearrangement joins TRBV7-2 to TRBJ2-1; 11 bases line up with TRBD2. V trimming: 4 bases; J trimming: 1 base; junction bases outside the gene matches: 9. The CDR3 covers 18 residues. Germline V gives CDR1 SGHTA, CDR2 FQGNSA. The CDR3 DNA sequence: TGTGCCAGCAGCTGGGGGACTAGCGGAGGGAGGTCCTACAATGAGCAGTTCTTC. As protein: CASSWGTSGGRSYNEQFF.

A few counts support this clone. CDR3: CASSSPVSSTNEKLFF. The CDR3, as DNA: TGTGCCAGCAGCTCCCCCGTGAGCAGTACTAATGAAAAACTGTTTTTT. The chain combines TRBV7-9 with TRBJ1-4; D is unclear. Germline CDR1 SEHNR, CDR2 FQNEAQ (reference sequence). The CDR3 has 16 amino acids. Trimming took 4 bases from V and 2 from J, leaving 14 bases between them.

CDR3 in DNA: TGCGCCAGCAGCCAAAAGGACGGATCAGATACGCAGTATTTT. Protein product: CASSQKDGSDTQYF. The chain employs TRBV4-3 and TRBJ2-3; unclear D gene. Germline V gene lookup returns CDR1 LGHNA and CDR2 YSLEER. The CDR3 length is 14 residues. Between the trimmed V and J ends, which lost 2 bases and 4 bases, there was a span of 10 bases.

This clone showed up just a few times. The rearrangement uses TRBV6-5 and TRBJ1-2; no reliable D call. Trimming took off 0 bases at V and 3 bases at J, with 14 bases between the two ends. Germline V gene data show CDR1 as MNHEY and CDR2 as SVGAGI. CDR3 length: 16 amino acids. The CDR3 loop is CASSYSTGKGYYGYTF. The CDR3 DNA follows: TGTGCCAGCAGTTACTCGACCGGGAAGGGCTACTATGGCTACACCTTC.

The chain is built from TRBV4-3 and TRBJ1-2; D not resolved. This CDR3 region has 14 residues. Germline V gene lookup returns CDR1 LGHNA and CDR2 YSLEER. V lost 2 bases, J lost 7 bases, and 14 bases lay in between. CDR3 in DNA: TGCGCCAGCAGCCAATCGCGAGGGTATTCTGGCTACACCTTC. Translated: CASSQSRGYSGYTF.

This clone has more than one count but fewer than ten. V usage is TRBV30 and J usage is TRBJ2-3; TRBD1 matches 10 bases. The germline V gene encodes CDR1 GTSNPN and CDR2 SVGIG (reference sequence). This CDR3 has 15 amino acids. The junction had 4 bases not matched to a gene; V was cut back by 0 bases and J by 4 bases. CDR3 in DNA: TGTGCCTGGAGTGTACAGACAGGGGGCTCAGATACGCAGTATTTT. Residues: CAWSVQTGGSDTQYF.

This clone has only a few counts. This chain joins TRBV4-2 and TRBJ1-2; TRBD1 matches at 10 bases. This CDR3 spans 15 amino acids. The J segment lost 6 bases and the V segment lost 1 base, leaving 5 bases of the junction unmatched. CDR1 LGHNA and CDR2 YNFKEQ come from the germline V gene. The chain's CDR3 is CASSQVLTGGDGYTF. In DNA form, the CDR3 reads TGTGCCAGCAGCCAAGTCCTGACAGGGGGCGATGGCTACACCTTC.

The chain carries TRBV28 and TRBJ2-7; no clear D. Per the germline V gene, CDR1 is MDHEN and CDR2 is SYDVKM. V lost 6 bases and J lost 0, with 12 bases in between. The CDR3 has 14 amino acids. The CDR3 reads CASRAVGNSYEQYF. In DNA, the CDR3 is TGTGCCAGCAGGGCTGTAGGGAACTCCTACGAGCAGTACTTC.

This clone was counted ten times or more. The chain carries TRBV15 and TRBJ2-7; TRBD2 matches at 10 bases. The CDR3 runs to 15 residues. Germline-derived CDR1 and CDR2 are LNHNV and YYDKDF (reference sequence). Germline trimming cut 5 bases from V and 2 bases from J; bases unmatched to any gene: 6. The CDR3 coding sequence is TGTGCCACCAGCTTTGAGCGGGAGGGCCCCTACGAGCAGTACTTC. Translated, it gives CATSFEREGPYEQYF.

This clone came up a few times. The genes are TRBV25-1 and TRBJ2-7; maybe TRBD2 (6 bases). The CDR3 is made up of 15 amino acids. Trimming left V 5 bases short and J 2 bases short, with 16 bases between. The germline gives CDR1 MGHDK, CDR2 SYGVNS. The CDR3 spells CASSNPGTEAYEQYF. The CDR3 DNA sequence: TGTGCCAGCAGTAACCCCGGGACTGAGGCCTACGAGCAGTACTTC.

The J gene is TRBJ2-1, the V gene TRBV5-1; D is ambiguous. The V and J ends lost 0 bases and 9 bases respectively, with 13 bases between them. The CDR3 has 14 residues. Germline CDR1 reads SGHRS; CDR2 reads YFSETQ. The CDR3 nucleotides read TGCGCCAGCAGCTTGGCTAGTCGGTCTTCTGAGCAGTTCTTC. Protein sequence: CASSLASRSSEQFF. The entire variable domain, with the rest obtained from reference TRBV5-1 and TRBJ2-1, is as follows: KAGVTQTPRYLIKTRGQQVTLSCSPISGHRSVSWYQQTPGQGLQFLFEYFSETQRNKGNFPGRFSGRQFSNSRSEMNVSTLELGDSALYLCASSLASRSSEQFFGPGTRLTVL.

V usage is TRBV5-1 and J usage is TRBJ2-7; no clear D gene. Germline V CDR1 and CDR2: SGHRS, YFSETQ. V gave up 4 bases and J gave up 3 bases, with 11 bases separating them. The CDR3 length is 13 residues. CDR3 bases: TGCGCCAGCAGCCGTACTGGTAACTACGAGCAGTACTTC. This encodes CASSRTGNYEQYF.

V is TRBV5-4 and J is TRBJ2-5, with 7 bases aligning to TRBD1. J was trimmed by 2 bases and V by 0 bases; bases with no gene match: 1. Looked up from germline, CDR1 is SGHNT and CDR2 is YYREEE (reference sequence). The CDR3 extends over 14 amino acids. The CDR3 loop reads CASSLVQGQETQYF. CDR3 coding DNA: TGTGCCAGCAGCTTGGTACAGGGGCAAGAGACCCAGTACTTC.

There are a few counts of this clone. In nucleotides, the CDR3 is TGTGCCAGCAGTTTAGACAGGGGAATGAACACTGAAGCTTTCTTT. Protein sequence: CASSLDRGMNTEAFF. The V and J genes are TRBV27 and TRBJ1-1, with 8 bases aligning to TRBD1. Germline V gives CDR1 MNHEY, CDR2 SMNVEV (reference sequence). J was trimmed by 0 bases and V by 2 bases; bases with no gene match: 2. The CDR3 totals 15 residues.

This clone occurred a few times. This chain links TRBV30 with TRBJ1-1; TRBD1 matches at 9 bases. J was trimmed by 5 bases and V by 1 base; bases with no gene match: 8. The CDR3 extends over 15 amino acids. CDR1 and CDR2 (germline): GTSNPN, SVGIG (reference sequence). This CDR3 reads CAWSGIGQGITEAFF. Written as DNA, the CDR3 is TGTGCCTGGAGTGGGATTGGACAGGGGATAACTGAAGCTTTCTTT.

Of note for this clone: This may arise from a read error, as a much more abundant clone is one base away. The rearrangement joins TRBV28 to TRBJ2-5; unclear D gene. Trimming removed 5 bases from V and 0 bases from J, with 1 base in between. The CDR3 has 11 residues. Per germline, CDR1 MDHEN and CDR2 SYDVKM. The CDR3 reads CASSNQETQYF. In nucleotides, the CDR3 is TGTGCCAGCAGTAACCAAGAGACCCAGTACTTC.

This clone occurred a few times. CDR3 sequence reads: CASSFWTSGIQETQYF. The DNA for the CDR3 is TGTGCCAGCAGCTTCTGGACTAGCGGGATCCAAGAGACCCAGTACTTC. The chain joins TRBV14 to TRBJ2-5, with TRBD2 identical over 12 bases. The V segment lost 5 bases and the J segment 1 base; nucleotides outside the gene matches: 5. The germline CDR1 and CDR2 sequences are SGHDN and FVKESK. The CDR3 extends over 16 amino acids.

The chain links TRBV5-4 to TRBJ2-7, with a possible D match to TRBD1 (6 bases). Germline-derived CDR1 and CDR2 are SGHNT and YYREEE (reference sequence). CDR3 length: 14 residues. The ends were cut back, 3 bases at V and 4 bases at J, with 14 bases in the middle. The CDR3 nucleotides are TGTGCCAGCAGCTCCGCCACAGGGATTTACGAGCAGTACTTC. Its protein product is CASSSATGIYEQYF.

A few counts support this clone. Additional DNA sequences in this sample encode the identical CDR3. The chain links TRBV4-2 to TRBJ2-1; D possibly corresponds to TRBD2 (5 bases). This CDR3 contains 13 residues. The germline V and J ends were trimmed by 0 bases and 7 bases, with 7 bases remaining between them. Germline CDR1 is LGHNA and CDR2 is YNFKEQ. The CDR3 sequence: CASSQEWRNEQFF. CDR3 in DNA: TGTGCCAGCAGCCAAGAATGGAGGAATGAGCAGTTCTTC.

In its sample, this clone was seen a few times. The chain employs TRBV6-5 and TRBJ2-1; the D is unclear. The germline CDR1 and CDR2 sequences are MNHEY and SVGAGI. The V gene lost 6 bases and the J gene lost 9 bases, with 12 bases spanning the gap. This CDR3 comprises 12 residues. The CDR3 here is CASRWISGEQFF. The CDR3 nucleotides read TGTGCCAGCAGGTGGATATCGGGTGAGCAGTTCTTC.

This clone was picked up a small number of times. V gene TRBV7-3 combines with J gene TRBJ2-3; D is ambiguous. V lost 4 bases and J lost 6, with 8 bases in between. CDR3 length: 12 residues. From germline, CDR1 is SGHTA and CDR2 FQGTGA. CDR3: CASSYPSDTQYF. The CDR3, as DNA: TGTGCCAGCAGCTACCCCTCGGATACGCAGTATTTT.

V usage is TRBV5-1 and J usage is TRBJ2-3; D gene unclear. The V gene lost 4 bases and the J gene lost 1 base, with 10 bases spanning the gap. The CDR3 sequence is 14 residues long. In germline, CDR1 is SGHRS, CDR2 YFSETQ. CDR3 bases: TGCGCCAGCAGCCCCGAGAAGGGCACAGATACGCAGTATTTT. Its translation is CASSPEKGTDTQYF.

This clone was observed a handful of times. The same CDR3 can be traced to other DNA sequences in this sample. This chain connects TRBV19 to TRBJ2-2; unclear D gene. The CDR3 is made up of 14 amino acids. Germline CDR1 LNHDA, CDR2 SQIVND (reference sequence). The V and J ends lost 1 base and 2 bases respectively, with 5 bases between them. The CDR3 reads CASSIVENTGELFF. The DNA of the CDR3 is TGTGCCAGTAGTATAGTGGAAAACACCGGGGAGCTGTTTTTT.

The table lists this clone with a few counts. The CDR3 sequence is CASTRAGDSYEQYF. CDR3 nucleotide sequence: TGTGCCAGCACTCGGGCAGGGGACTCCTACGAGCAGTACTTC. The rearrangement joins TRBV28 to TRBJ2-7, with D perhaps TRBD1 (6 bases). Germline V gene data show CDR1 as MDHEN and CDR2 as SYDVKM. The CDR3 runs to 14 residues. V was shortened by 7 bases and J by 0 bases, with 13 bases between the two germline ends. Full variable domain (outside the CDR3, taken from reference TRBV28 and TRBJ2-7): DVKVTQSSRYLVKRTGEKVFLECVQDMDHENMFWYRQDPGLGLRLIYFSYDVKMKEKGDIPEGYSVSREKKERFSLILESASTNQTSMYLCASTRAGDSYEQYFGPGTRLTVT.